The following is a TCR beta chain sequence with its context. The data stem from a study of blood T cell repertoires in COVID-19. About the study: The origin of the acute and convalescent COVID-19 samples was the United States, Italy and Spain. The cDNA or gDNA used as material had been derived from T cells, B-cell-depleted T cells, or PBMCs.

The germline gives CDR1 MNHGY, CDR2 SAAAGT. This CDR3 region has 16 residues. Trimming took 10 bases from V and 0 from J, leaving 20 bases between them. In the original workflow: Amplified reference gene primers provided the basis for estimating nucleated cell counts. Profiling relied on immunoSEQ multiplex PCR, and the TCRdb table lists in-frame clones only, not all of them. Clone size and V and J calls were adopted from that table, with D and trimming inferred from the DNA. The sample lists more than 200,000 clones, about nine tenths occurring once. The sample taken for sequencing was peripheral blood. The sequence came from an older woman with acute or convalescent COVID-19. This rearrangement joins TRBV6-8 to TRBJ2-3, with D possibly TRBD2 on 6 matching bases. The CDR3 sequence is CAKSLASHSSTDTQYF. CDR3 DNA: TGTGCCAAAAGTCTAGCGAGCCACTCTAGCACAGATACGCAGTATTTT.